This TCR beta chain came from a study of identical twins. TCRdb reprocessed the 5' RACE reads with MiXCR, giving one entry per CDR3 protein. The sample carries roughly 720,000 distinct CDR3 sequences, 18% recorded once. Unmatched junction bases numbered 5, after V lost 3 bases and J lost 0 bases. Looked up from germline, CDR1 is SGDLS and CDR2 is YYNGEE. The CDR3 covers 16 residues. Comment on this clonotype: Antigen specificity is unknown.

General observations from the study: Beta out-of-frame sequences showed weaker excess sharing between twins. In cord blood, abundant beta clonotypes had fewer insertions; memory showed no trend.

These same data were also listed under a study on T cells expressing NK-cell markers. As that report states: In sorted CD3+CD56+NKG2C+, CD3+CD56+NKG2C- and CD3+CD56-NKG2C+ T cells, TCR beta repertoires were obtained.

The material sequenced was PBMCs. This TCR derives from a woman aged 18-29 years in good health. The chain joins TRBV9 to TRBJ2-1, with TRBD2 identical over 8 bases. In DNA form, the CDR3 reads TGTGCCAGCAGCGAGCGGGGGATCAGCTCCTACAATGAGCAGTTCTTC. Encoded protein: CASSERGISSYNEQFF.